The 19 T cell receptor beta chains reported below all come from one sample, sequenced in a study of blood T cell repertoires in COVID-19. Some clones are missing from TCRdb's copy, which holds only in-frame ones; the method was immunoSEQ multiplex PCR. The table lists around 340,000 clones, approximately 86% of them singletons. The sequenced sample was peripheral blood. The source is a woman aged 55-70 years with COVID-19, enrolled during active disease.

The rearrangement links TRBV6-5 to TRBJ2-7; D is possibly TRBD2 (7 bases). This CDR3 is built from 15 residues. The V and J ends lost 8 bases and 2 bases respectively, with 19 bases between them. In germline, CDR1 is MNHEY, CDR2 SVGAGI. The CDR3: CASSEGGTPAYEQYF. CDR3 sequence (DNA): TGTGCCAGCTCGGAGGGGGGGACACCGGCCTACGAGCAGTACTTC.

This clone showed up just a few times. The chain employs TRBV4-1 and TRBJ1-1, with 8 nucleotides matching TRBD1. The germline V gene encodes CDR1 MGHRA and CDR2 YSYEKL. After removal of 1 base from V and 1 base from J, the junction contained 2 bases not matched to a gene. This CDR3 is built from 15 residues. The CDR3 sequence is CASSQGQGPNTEAFF. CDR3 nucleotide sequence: TGCGCCAGCAGCCAAGGACAGGGGCCGAACACTGAAGCTTTCTTT.

The CDR3 loop reads CASTGTASETQYF. In nucleotides, the CDR3 is TGTGCCAGCACCGGGACTGCGTCAGAGACCCAGTACTTC. The chain employs TRBV11-2 and TRBJ2-5; perhaps TRBD2 as D (6 bases). With 7 bases removed from V and 4 bases from J, the gap between germline ends came to 13 bases. Per germline, CDR1 SGHAT and CDR2 FQNNGV. The CDR3 contains 13 residues.

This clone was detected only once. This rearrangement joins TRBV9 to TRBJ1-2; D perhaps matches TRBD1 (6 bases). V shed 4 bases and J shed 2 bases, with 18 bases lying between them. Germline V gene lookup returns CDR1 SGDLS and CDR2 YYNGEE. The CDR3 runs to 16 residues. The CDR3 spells CASSPVVGQTNYGYTF. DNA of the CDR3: TGTGCCAGCAGCCCGGTAGTTGGACAGACCAACTATGGCTACACCTTC.

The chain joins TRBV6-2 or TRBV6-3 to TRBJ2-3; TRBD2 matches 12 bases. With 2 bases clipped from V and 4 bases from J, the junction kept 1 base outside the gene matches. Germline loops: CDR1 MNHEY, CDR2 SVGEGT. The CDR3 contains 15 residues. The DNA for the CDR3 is TGTGCCAGCAGTTACCCTAGCGGGGGGGCAGATACGCAGTATTTT. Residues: CASSYPSGGADTQYF.

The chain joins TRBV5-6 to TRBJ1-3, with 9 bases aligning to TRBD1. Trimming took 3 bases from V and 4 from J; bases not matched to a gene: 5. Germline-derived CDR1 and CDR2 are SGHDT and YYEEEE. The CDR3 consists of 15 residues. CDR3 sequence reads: CASSSDRGTGNTIYF. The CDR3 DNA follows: TGTGCCAGCAGCTCAGACAGGGGGACAGGAAACACCATATATTTT.

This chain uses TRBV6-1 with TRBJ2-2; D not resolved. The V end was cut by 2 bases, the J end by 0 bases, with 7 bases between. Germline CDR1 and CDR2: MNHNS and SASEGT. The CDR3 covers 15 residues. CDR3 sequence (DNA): TGTGCCAGCAGTGAAATCTTTTCGAACACCGGGGAGCTGTTTTTT. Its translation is CASSEIFSNTGELFF.

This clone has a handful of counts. The CDR3 nucleotides are TGTGCCAGCAGCTACAACCAGTTTGGCAATGAGCAGTTCTTC. This encodes CASSYNQFGNEQFF. The V call is TRBV5-4, the J call TRBJ2-1; D is ambiguous. Germline V gives CDR1 SGHNT, CDR2 YYREEE (reference sequence). V lost 3 bases to trimming and J lost 6 bases, with 13 bases between them. This CDR3 comprises 14 residues.

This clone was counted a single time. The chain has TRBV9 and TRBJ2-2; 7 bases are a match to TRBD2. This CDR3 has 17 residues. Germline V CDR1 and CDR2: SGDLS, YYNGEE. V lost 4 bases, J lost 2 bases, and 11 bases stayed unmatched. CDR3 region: CASSTTRERDNTGELFF. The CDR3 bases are TGTGCCAGCAGCACAACCCGAGAGCGGGATAACACCGGGGAGCTGTTTTTT.

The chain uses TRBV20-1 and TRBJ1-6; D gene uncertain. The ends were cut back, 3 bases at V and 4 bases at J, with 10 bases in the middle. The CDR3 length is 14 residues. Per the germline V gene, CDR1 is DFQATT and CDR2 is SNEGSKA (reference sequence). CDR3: CSASSIDYNSPLHF. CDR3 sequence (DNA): TGCAGTGCTAGTTCCATAGATTATAATTCACCCCTCCACTTT.

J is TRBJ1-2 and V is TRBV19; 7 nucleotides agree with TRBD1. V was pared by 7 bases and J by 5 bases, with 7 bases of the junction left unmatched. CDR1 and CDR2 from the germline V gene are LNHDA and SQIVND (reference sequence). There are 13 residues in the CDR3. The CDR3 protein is CASKEGASYGYTF. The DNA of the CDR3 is TGTGCCAGTAAGGAGGGGGCTAGTTATGGCTACACCTTC.

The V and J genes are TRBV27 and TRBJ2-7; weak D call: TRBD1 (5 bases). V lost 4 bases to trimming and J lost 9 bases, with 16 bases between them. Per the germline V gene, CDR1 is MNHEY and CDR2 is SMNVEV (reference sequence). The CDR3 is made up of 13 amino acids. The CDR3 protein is CASSSYPVQGQYF. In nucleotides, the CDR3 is TGTGCCAGCAGTTCCTACCCGGTCCAGGGGCAGTACTTC.

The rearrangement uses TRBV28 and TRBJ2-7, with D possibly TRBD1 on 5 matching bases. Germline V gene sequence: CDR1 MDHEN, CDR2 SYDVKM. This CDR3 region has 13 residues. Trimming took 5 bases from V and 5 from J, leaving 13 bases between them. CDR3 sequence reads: CASSSPGSHEQYF. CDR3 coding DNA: TGTGCCAGCAGTAGTCCAGGGTCCCACGAGCAGTACTTC.

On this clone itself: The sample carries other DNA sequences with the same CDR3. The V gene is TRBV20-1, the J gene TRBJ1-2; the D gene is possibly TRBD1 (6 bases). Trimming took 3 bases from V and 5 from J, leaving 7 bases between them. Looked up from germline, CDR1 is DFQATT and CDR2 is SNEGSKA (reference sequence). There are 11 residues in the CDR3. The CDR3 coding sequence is TGCAGTGCTAGCAGGGGATATGGCTACACCTTC. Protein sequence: CSASRGYGYTF.

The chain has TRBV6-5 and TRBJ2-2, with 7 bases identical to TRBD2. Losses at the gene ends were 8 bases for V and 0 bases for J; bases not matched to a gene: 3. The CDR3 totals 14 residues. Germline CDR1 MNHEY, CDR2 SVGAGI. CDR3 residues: CASGLGANTGELFF. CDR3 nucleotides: TGTGCCAGCGGACTAGGCGCGAACACCGGGGAGCTGTTTTTT.

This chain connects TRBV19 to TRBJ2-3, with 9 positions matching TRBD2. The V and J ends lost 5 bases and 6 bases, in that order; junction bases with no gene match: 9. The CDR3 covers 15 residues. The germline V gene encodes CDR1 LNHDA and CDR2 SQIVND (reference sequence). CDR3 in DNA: TGTGCCAGTAGTTCTGGCGGGGGGGCCGGGGATACGCAGTATTTT. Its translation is CASSSGGGAGDTQYF.

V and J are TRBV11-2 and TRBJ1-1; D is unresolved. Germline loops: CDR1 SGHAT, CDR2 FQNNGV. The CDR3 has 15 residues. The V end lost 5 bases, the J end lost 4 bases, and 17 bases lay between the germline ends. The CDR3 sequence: CASSLQLAAITEAFF. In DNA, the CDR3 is TGTGCCAGCAGCCTCCAGCTAGCGGCCATCACTGAAGCTTTCTTT.

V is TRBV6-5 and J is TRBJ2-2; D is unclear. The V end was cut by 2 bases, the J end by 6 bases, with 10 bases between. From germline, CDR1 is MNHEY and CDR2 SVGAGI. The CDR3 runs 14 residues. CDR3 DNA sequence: TGTGCCAGCAGTTACGAGGCGACGTCCGGGGAGCTGTTTTTT. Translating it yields CASSYEATSGELFF.

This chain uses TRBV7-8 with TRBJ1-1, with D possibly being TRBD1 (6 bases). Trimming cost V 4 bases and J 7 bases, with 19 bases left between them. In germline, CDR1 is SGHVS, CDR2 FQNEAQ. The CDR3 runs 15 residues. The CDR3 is CASSSAIGGLIEAFF. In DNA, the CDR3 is TGTGCCAGCAGCTCTGCAATCGGGGGGCTCATTGAAGCTTTCTTT.